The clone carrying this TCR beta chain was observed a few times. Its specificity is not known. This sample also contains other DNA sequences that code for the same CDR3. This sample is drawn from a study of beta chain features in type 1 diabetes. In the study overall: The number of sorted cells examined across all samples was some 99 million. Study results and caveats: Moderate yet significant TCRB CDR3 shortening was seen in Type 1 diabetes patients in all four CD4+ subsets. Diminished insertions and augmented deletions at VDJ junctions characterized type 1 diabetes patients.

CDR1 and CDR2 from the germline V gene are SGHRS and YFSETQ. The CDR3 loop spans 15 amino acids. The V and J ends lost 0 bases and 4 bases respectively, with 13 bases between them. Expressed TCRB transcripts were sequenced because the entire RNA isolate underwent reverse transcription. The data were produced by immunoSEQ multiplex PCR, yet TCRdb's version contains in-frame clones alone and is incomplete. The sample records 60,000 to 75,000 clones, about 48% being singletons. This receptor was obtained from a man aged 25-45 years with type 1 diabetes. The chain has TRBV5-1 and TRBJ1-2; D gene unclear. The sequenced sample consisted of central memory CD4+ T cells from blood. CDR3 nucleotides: TGCGCCAGCAGCTTGGAGGGAGGACTAGGCTATGGCTACACCTTC. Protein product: CASSLEGGLGYGYTF.